This TCR beta chain was sequenced for a study of T cell repertoires in aging, cancer and after chemotherapy. Multiplex touch-down PCR with TRB-A/B primers amplified rearranged V-D-J TRB sequences. TCRdb re-derived calls from the multiplex PCR reads in MiXCR, one entry per CDR3 protein. Of about 4,500 distinct CDR3 sequences listed, over 25% were seen once; the top ten hold about 50%. Findings of the study overall: Compared with age-matched healthy donors, untreated hematological or solid cancer patients showed higher blood TCR clonality. Immunological memory after chemotherapy cannot be judged from the repertoire data.

This clonotype has a handful of counts. Its cognate antigen is unknown. The DNA is omitted, as the CDR3 cannot be located on it reliably, and the CDR3 follows TCRdb's listing. The germline CDR1 and CDR2 sequences are LNHDA and SQIVND (reference sequence). The CDR3 is 15 amino acids in total, end residues counted. Peripheral blood genomic DNA, not sorted cells or RNA, was the template. The rearrangement joins TRBV19 to TRBJ2-1; the table calls TRBD2, which could not be checked here. This TCR was recovered from a human donor with a blood cancer. Sequenced: blood. The CDR3 here is CASSTSAGGPGEQFF.